Listed below are T cell receptor beta chains from one sample, sequenced in a study of identical twins. TCRdb itself ran the 5' RACE reads through MiXCR, one entry per CDR3 protein. The data contain some 790,000 distinct CDR3 sequences, 18% of them singletons. These data also featured in a second study, about T cells expressing NK-cell markers.

Sequencing was carried out using PBMCs. Source of these receptors: a young woman in good health. CDR3s include the opening cysteine and the closing phenylalanine or tryptophan. The order of the fields is D gene, clone size, J gene, V gene, CDR3 DNA, CDR3 protein. D genes are given only for firm matches. A clone size is listed for some rows: how often the clone was seen (once, few, many), or a class if it is expanded.

NA once TRBJ2-5 TRBV20-1 TGCAGTGCTAGAGATCCCACCCGGACCTTAGCAGAGACCCAGTACTTC CSARDPTRTLAETQYF
NA NA TRBJ1-4 TRBV20-1 TGCAGTGCTAGAGCTGAAAAACTGTTTTTT CSARAEKLFF
NA few TRBJ2-2 TRBV25-1 TGTGCCAGCAGTGTCGGTCACACCGGGGAGCTGTTTTTT CASSVGHTGELFF
NA NA TRBJ2-2 TRBV29-1 TGCAGCGTAGGTGGTCGGAACACCGGGGAGCTGTTTTTT CSVGGRNTGELFF
NA NA TRBJ1-4 TRBV27 TGTGCCAGCAGTTTAAGGGGGGAGACTAATGAAAAACTGTTTTTT CASSLRGETNEKLFF
TRBD2 few TRBJ2-7 TRBV3-1 TGTGCCAGCAGCCAAGACGGGGGGGACTACCACTACGAGCAGTACTTC CASSQDGGDYHYEQYF
TRBD1 NA TRBJ2-3 TRBV7-6 TGTGCCAGCAGCTTGACGGGACAGGGTACAGATACGCAGTATTTT CASSLTGQGTDTQYF
NA NA TRBJ2-5 TRBV7-9 TGTGCCAGCAGCCCTGAGCTAGGGCAACAATATTTC CASSPELGQQYF
NA NA TRBJ2-7 TRBV7-9 TGTGCCAGCAGCTTTCGGACAGCCGTTTACGAGCAGTACTTC CASSFRTAVYEQYF
TRBD2 NA TRBJ2-1 TRBV5-1 TGCGCCAGCAGCTGGGGACTAGCTAGATTTAATGAGCAGTTCTTC CASSWGLARFNEQFF
NA NA TRBJ2-2 TRBV12-3/TRBV12-4 TGTGCCAGCAGTTTTATGACAGCCGGGGAGCTGTTTTTT CASSFMTAGELFF
NA few TRBJ2-1 TRBV12-3/TRBV12-4 TGTGCCAGCAGTTTCGCGACAGGTTTAAAGTTCTTC CASSFATGLKFF